A single sample gave rise to the 11 T cell receptor beta chains below, sequenced in a study of blood T cell repertoires in COVID-19. Repertoires were generated with immunoSEQ multiplex PCR, while TCRdb's copy carries only in-frame clones and drops some. The table records tens of thousands of clones, 75% to 85% of them present only once. Sequencing was carried out using peripheral blood. The source is a woman aged 60-70 years with acute or convalescent COVID-19.

The J gene is TRBJ1-2, the V gene TRBV14; 7 nucleotides match TRBD1. The CDR3 totals 14 residues. Germline CDR1 is SGHDN and CDR2 is FVKESK. Losses at the gene ends were 4 bases for V and 3 bases for J; bases not matched to a gene: 5. Here the CDR3 reads CASSPSDRDYGYTF. The CDR3 DNA follows: TGTGCCAGCAGCCCCTCCGACAGGGACTATGGCTACACCTTC.

The chain recombines TRBV6-1 with TRBJ1-2, with a possible D match to TRBD1 (5 bases). V was shortened by 2 bases and J by 0 bases, with 10 bases between the two germline ends. Per germline, CDR1 MNHNS and CDR2 SASEGT. This CDR3 comprises 15 residues. The CDR3 loop is CASSESTGANYGYTF. In DNA form, the CDR3 reads TGTGCCAGCAGTGAAAGTACAGGCGCTAACTATGGCTACACCTTC.

This chain joins TRBV3-1 (or the pseudogene TRBV3-2) and TRBJ2-1, with 7 nucleotides matching TRBD1. V was pared by 4 bases and J by 8 bases, with 14 bases of the junction left unmatched. This CDR3 has 16 amino acids. Germline loops: CDR1 LGHDT, CDR2 YNNKEL (reference sequence). The CDR3 DNA follows: TGTGCCAGCAGCCCGACCAGACAGGGTTTAGGACATGAGCAGTTCTTC. Its translation is CASSPTRQGLGHEQFF.

The rearrangement links TRBV6-5 to TRBJ1-1, with D perhaps matching TRBD1 (6 bases). V lost 5 bases and J 6 bases, leaving 16 bases between the germline ends. CDR3 length: 14 residues. CDR1 MNHEY and CDR2 SVGAGI come from the germline V gene. The CDR3 reads CASSPPGSGAEAFF. The CDR3 DNA reads as TGTGCCAGCAGTCCCCCCGGGTCAGGGGCTGAAGCTTTCTTT.

This chain links TRBV4-2 with TRBJ2-1, with 11 bases identical to TRBD2. The CDR3 spans 16 residues. The germline gives CDR1 LGHNA, CDR2 YNFKEQ. After removal of 1 base from V and 8 bases from J, the junction contained 7 bases not matched to a gene. The CDR3 protein is CASSQGEVAGGDEQFF. The CDR3 nucleotides read TGTGCCAGCAGCCAAGGCGAGGTAGCGGGAGGGGATGAGCAGTTCTTC.

The chain has TRBV9 and TRBJ1-1; D perhaps matches TRBD1 (5 bases). This CDR3 region has 16 residues. V was pared by 0 bases and J by 5 bases, with 17 bases between. CDR1 and CDR2 (germline): SGDLS, YYNGEE. CDR3 in DNA: TGTGCCAGCAGCGTAGGGGCAGATCGTCGGGGGACTGAAGCTTTCTTT. Its translation is CASSVGADRRGTEAFF.

The gene calls are TRBV27 and TRBJ2-5; the match to TRBD2 covers 9 bases. Losses at the gene ends were 5 bases for V and 4 bases for J; bases not matched to a gene: 8. The germline V gene has CDR1 MNHEY and CDR2 SMNVEV (reference sequence). The CDR3 extends over 15 amino acids. The CDR3 DNA reads TGTGCCAGCAGTCCCCGAGGTAGCGGGAGAGAGACCCAGTACTTC. It is translated as CASSPRGSGRETQYF.

The CDR3 loop reads CASSPSGINTGELFF. The CDR3, as DNA: TGTGCCAGCAGCCCGTCCGGGATCAACACCGGGGAGCTGTTTTTT. This chain uses TRBV7-9 with TRBJ2-2, with TRBD2 as a possible D gene (5 bases). V was clipped by 5 bases and J by 2 bases, with 12 bases between them. The CDR3 runs 15 residues. Per the germline V gene, CDR1 is SEHNR and CDR2 is FQNEAQ (reference sequence).

To note about this clone: A much larger clone sits a single nucleotide away, making a read error possible. Other DNA sequences in the same sample also yield this CDR3. The chain couples TRBV9 to TRBJ2-3; 7 nucleotides agree with TRBD1. Germline-derived CDR1 and CDR2 are SGDLS and YYNGEE. J was trimmed by 1 base and V by 2 bases; bases with no gene match: 4. This CDR3 is 15 amino acids long. The CDR3 DNA reads TGTGCCAGCAGCGTTACAGGGGACGGCACAGATACGCAGTATTTT. Its protein product is CASSVTGDGTDTQYF.

The J gene is TRBJ2-5, the V gene TRBV7-6; D might be TRBD2 (5 bases). Trimming pared 0 bases from V and 0 bases from J, leaving 8 bases between. CDR3 size: 15 residues. CDR1 and CDR2 (germline): SGHVS, FNYEAQ. CDR3 coding DNA: TGTGCCAGCAGCTTAGCCGGCGGGTACCAAGAGACCCAGTACTTC. It is translated as CASSLAGGYQETQYF. The whole variable domain, remainder taken from reference TRBV7-6 and TRBJ2-5, is GAGVSQSPRYKVTKRGQDVALRCDPISGHVSLYWYRQALGQGPEFLTYFNYEAQQDKSGLPNDRFSAERPEGSISTLTIQRTEQRDSAMYRCASSLAGGYQETQYFGPGTRLLVL.

The gene calls are TRBV6-5 and TRBJ2-7; maybe TRBD1 (6 bases). This CDR3 contains 13 residues. Germline CDR1 is MNHEY and CDR2 is SVGAGI. The V gene lost 5 bases and the J gene lost 3 bases, with 11 bases spanning the gap. This CDR3 reads CASSIQGYYEQYF. The CDR3 nucleotides read TGTGCCAGCAGTATACAGGGATACTACGAGCAGTACTTC.